This T cell receptor (beta chain) was sequenced in a study of identical twins. Template switching added a universal primer site, and cDNA bore unique molecular identifiers. Each CDR3 protein gets one entry after TCRdb re-called the 5' RACE reads with MiXCR. The data show some 760,000 distinct CDR3 sequences, 18% seen once. V was shortened by 4 bases and J by 4 bases, with 7 bases between the two germline ends. This CDR3 comprises 13 residues. The same data also contributed to another study, on T cells expressing NK-cell markers. This second report adds: All TCR beta repertoires analysed originated from sorted CD3+CD56+NKG2C+, CD3+CD56+NKG2C- and CD3+CD56-NKG2C+ T cells.

Sequencing was done on a sample of PBMCs. The receptor comes from a woman younger than 35 in good health. The chain joins TRBV12-3 or TRBV12-4 to TRBJ2-2; a weak D match, TRBD1 (5 bases). The CDR3 DNA reads TGTGCCAGCAGTTCCAGGGTCACCGGGGAGCTGTTTTTT. It codes for CASSSRVTGELFF.